This T cell receptor (beta chain) was documented in a study of lymphopenia after photon versus proton radiotherapy. The CDR3 runs to 13 residues. The germline gives CDR1 KGHSH, CDR2 LQKENI. The V end was cut by 1 base, the J end by 1 base, with 4 bases between. The data were produced by immunoSEQ multiplex PCR, yet TCRdb's version contains in-frame clones alone and is incomplete. Among approximately 31,000 clones listed, approximately 80% were seen once. With respect to this clone: Its matching antigen is unknown.

Study findings and constraints: Post-nadir diversity loss with photons came from oligoclonal expansion, particularly CD8+ Temra cells. Only patients who died were analyzed for survival; proton advantage is unproven. Post-nadir TCR diversity decline inversely tracked overall survival among those who died. Proton therapy kept repertoires fairly stable, unlike photons, which gained effector/memory cells.

The material was peripheral blood, obtained from a patient treated with proton-based radiotherapy. The receptor was derived from a woman aged 70-85 years with pancreatic cancer. The V and J genes are TRBV18 and TRBJ1-1; D is ambiguous. CDR3 sequence (DNA): TGTGCCAGCTCACCACTCGCGAACACTGAAGCTTTCTTT. Its protein product is CASSPLANTEAFF.